This T cell receptor beta chain was sequenced in a study of blood T cells in healthy people across ages (dated by TCRdb to the mid-2010s). With regard to the full study: In model experiments, template switching captured roughly one uniquely barcoded TCR beta cDNA molecule for every two T cells. Using deep sequencing normalized with unique cDNA molecular identifiers, the study measured how TCR beta repertoire diversity changes with age. Four age groups were formed from the donors: young (average approximately 15 years), middle-aged (around 40), aged (roughly 58) and long-lived (82). To avoid experimental bias, donors of different ages were spread randomly across the sequencing lanes. Two additional independent replicas of 1 million unique cDNA reads from the same blood draw were analyzed for two donors (one aged 18 to 30 and one aged 80 or older).

What the research found in general, with its limitations: Because the CMV infection status of the donors was unknown, age-related changes in expanded clonotypes may potentially have been confounded. Observed TCR beta diversity correlated strongly with the percentage of naive T cells measured by flow cytometry. Estimates of total diversity from one million sequenced T cells were regarded as lower bounds and underestimates. Since profiling was done on bulk unsorted PBMCs, naive and antigen-experienced compartments could not be conclusively compared. Compared with the aged group, the long-lived group had more naive CD4+ T cells, fewer expanded clones and increased TCR diversity, suggesting age selection. Observed TCR beta diversity per million T cells fell roughly linearly with age, and a significant reduction was already apparent by age about 36.

The CDR3 spans 15 residues, from the cysteine through the phenylalanine. The entry retains the CDR3 DNA only, 45 bases that are in frame from base 1. For CDR1 and CDR2, the germline V gene lists KGHSH and LQKENI. V and J lose 3 bases and 8 bases, and a span of 19 bases separates them. The donors were 40 or so Caucasian individuals from Russia, aged 6 to 90 years, who were systemically healthy. About 10 milliliters of peripheral blood were collected from each donor into EDTA-treated Vacutainer tubes. Ficoll-Paque density-gradient centrifugation was used to isolate PBMCs, with at least 7 million per sample. Total RNA, at least 5 micrograms per sample, was extracted from PBMCs with Trizol reagent. The percentages of naive CD45RAhigh/CD27high T cells were determined by flow cytometry on a PBMC aliquot from every donor. The library came from 5' RACE. The second PCR ran for roughly 6 to 11 cycles and used a J-beta primer mix along with a sample-barcoded 5' primer. Each TCR beta cDNA molecule received a unique molecular identifier from a template-switch 5' adaptor carrying 12 random nucleotides. At least 2.5 million CDR3-containing paired-end reads were obtained from each sample. First-strand cDNA was synthesized from all RNA with the Mint cDNA synthesis kit, primed by a TRBC-specific oligonucleotide. All cDNA was treated with uracil-DNA glycosylase and then went through a first 18-cycle PCR with the universal primers M1SS and BC2_uni_R. Turning to the authors' computational methods: Normalization of each sample was performed by random selection of 1 million high-quality reads, each carrying a distinct molecular identifier. Reads sharing molecular identifiers were discarded rather than binned into consensus sequences. MiTCR, with a Q25 quality threshold and the strictest error-elimination algorithm, was used for CDR3 identification, clonotype clustering and error correction. A nonparametric unseen species model using Euler transformation provided a lower-bound estimate of total TCR beta diversity. TCRdb reanalyzed the raw reads on its own, using fastp at Q25 for trimming and MiXCR for clone calling, and kept in-frame beta chains. CDR3 protein sequences are deduplicated, and each keeps its most common genes and DNA. The V and J calls, along with clone size, are taken from TCRdb and not from the paper's own processing. The sample has fewer than 2 million distinct CDR3 sequences on record, approximately 40% of them singletons. Of the sample, 23% is held by the ten largest clones.

About this clonotype itself: The antigen it binds to is not known. Within one base of it there is no much larger clone, and no base qualities were kept.

The chain couples TRBV18 to TRBJ1-2, and possibly TRBD1, on 6 matching bases. Source material: blood. This receptor was taken from a human donor in good health. The CDR3 region has the sequence CASSPGAPRSGGYTF. The base sequence is TGTGCCAGCTCACCGGGGGCTCCACGCTCGGGCGGCTACACCTTC.